One T cell receptor (beta chain) is described in this entry. Its antigen specificity is not known. Per-base quality was not reported, and no clone a single base away is much larger than it. From a lookup of the germline V gene, CDR1 and CDR2 are MNHEY and SVGAGI. At the junction V is shortened by 4 bases and J by 8 bases; bases outside the gene matches: 7. The CDR3 numbers 13 residues from cysteine through phenylalanine. The retained sequence is limited to the CDR3, 39 bases, with the frame set at the first base. This entry comes from a study of blood T cell repertoires in COVID-19 (dated by TCRdb to 2020 to 2022). Regarding the research as a whole: Collaborator samples came from the United States, Italy and Spain and covered acute and convalescent phases of COVID-19. Deeply sampled blood TCRbeta repertoires from subjects exposed to, actively infected with, or recovered from COVID-19 were included in the dataset. The repertoires were released in a freely available public database intended as a resource for research on the immune response to SARS-CoV-2. Nearly every sample came with metadata listing a de-identified subject ID, COVID-19 status, age in years and sex. The prospective study material was composed of cDNA or gDNA derived from T cells, B-cell-depleted T cells, or PBMCs. Where HLA class I and class II types were available, the types were taken from metadata supplied by the sample provider, not from assay-based typing. The samples were drawn from the first 160 participants of the ongoing ImmuneRACE study and from over a thousand subjects provided by 6 global collaborators.

TCRbeta CDR3 regions were amplified from genomic DNA by means of the immunoSEQ Assay, a bias-controlled multiplex PCR. On the study's bioinformatics: Within the assay, amplification of reference gene primers was used to estimate how many nucleated cells each sample contained. Sequence reads were collapsed and filtered to measure the absolute abundance of every unique TCRbeta CDR3 rearrangement. For each sample, productive Simpson clonality was calculated as the square root of Simpson's diversity index across productive rearrangements. TCRdb retrieved this table from immuneACCESS and kept in-frame rearrangements only. Not all clones are present; in checked studies, unresolved V genes account for under half, and no reason is known for the remainder. The V and J calls and clone size come from that table; D and trimming were worked out from the DNA. The sample table holds 250,000 to 400,000 clones, of which 70% to 90% were seen once. Clones ranked in the top ten supply about 5.2% of the sample.

In the prospective study, participants were 18 to 89 years old, resided in 20 to 30 geographic areas of the United States, and were enrolled through a virtual design. In the prospective study, participants were assigned to cohorts based on the clinical history participants reported in a screening survey and a study questionnaire. Recovered participants in ImmuneRACE Cohort 3 were defined as having two consecutive negative NP/OP PCR tests, clearance from a healthcare professional, or resolution of symptoms. Mobile phlebotomists in the prospective study collected whole blood, serum and a nasopharyngeal or oropharyngeal swab from every participant. Additional blood draws and questionnaires over an approximately two-month period could optionally be provided by prospective study participants. Blood samples from the prospective study were shipped frozen or at room temperature prior to DNA extraction.

General findings and caveats noted by the study authors: How much clinical and demographic metadata was included differed by source and by participant, and the metadata was provided uncurated.

The chain is encoded by TRBV6-5 joined to TRBJ1-2, and 7 junctional nucleotides match TRBD1. The TCR originated in a woman between 25 and 40 years old who had recovered from COVID-19. The sample comprised PBMCs or T cells enriched from blood (not recorded which). The DNA sequence is given as TGTGCCAGCAGTTCACCACAGGGGAGAGGCTACACCTTC. It encodes CASSSPQGRGYTF.